Given below is one T cell receptor (beta chain) in context. The sample originates from a study of CD8 T cells in Susac syndrome. With random hexamers, roughly 0.45 to 1 ug RNA was reverse transcribed. TCRdb ran MiXCR on the immunoSEQ multiplex PCR reads and lists one entry per CDR3 protein. The sample has fewer than 150,000 distinct CDR3 sequences; roughly 96% are singletons. The CDR3 loop spans 20 amino acids. This sequence joins TRBV1 and TRBJ2-1; TRBD2, the table's D call, lacks a check against the DNA. TRBV1 is labeled a pseudogene. The origin of this receptor is a human donor in good health. The sequencing input was CD4+ T cells from PBMCs. For the CDR3, the DNA is TGCACCAGCAGCCTAGGGACTAGCGGGAGAGACCCTTACCTATACAATGAGCAGTTCTTC. The encoded protein is CTSSLGTSGRDPYLYNEQFF.